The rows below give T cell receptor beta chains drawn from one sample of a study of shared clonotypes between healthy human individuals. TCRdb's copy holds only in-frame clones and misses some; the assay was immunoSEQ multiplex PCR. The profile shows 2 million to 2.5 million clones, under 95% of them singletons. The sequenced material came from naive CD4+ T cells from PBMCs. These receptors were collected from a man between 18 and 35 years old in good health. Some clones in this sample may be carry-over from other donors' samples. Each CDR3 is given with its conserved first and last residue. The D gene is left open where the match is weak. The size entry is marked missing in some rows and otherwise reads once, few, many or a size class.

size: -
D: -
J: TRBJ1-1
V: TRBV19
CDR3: CASRPREVGTEAFF
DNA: TGTGCCAGTAGACCCCGGGAGGTTGGCACTGAAGCTTTCTTT

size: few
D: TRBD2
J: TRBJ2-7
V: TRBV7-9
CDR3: CASSPRTSGAYEQYF
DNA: TGTGCCAGCAGCCCAAGGACTAGCGGGGCCTACGAGCAGTACTTC

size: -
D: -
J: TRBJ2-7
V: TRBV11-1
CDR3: CASSRRENRGYEQYF
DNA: TGTGCCAGCAGCCGGCGGGAGAACAGGGGCTACGAGCAGTACTTC

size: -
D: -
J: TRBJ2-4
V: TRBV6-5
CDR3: CASIPPGSDIQYF
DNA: TGTGCCAGCATCCCTCCGGGATCGGACATTCAGTACTTC

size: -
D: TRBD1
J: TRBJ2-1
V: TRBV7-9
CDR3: CASRLTGTGLNEQFF
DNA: TGTGCCAGCAGGCTCACCGGGACAGGGCTCAATGAGCAGTTCTTC

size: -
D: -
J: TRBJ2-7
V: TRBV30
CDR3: CAWQRGYEQYF
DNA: TGTGCCTGGCAACGTGGCTACGAGCAGTACTTC

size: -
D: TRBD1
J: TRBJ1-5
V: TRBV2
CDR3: CASSPDREDRNQPQHF
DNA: TGTGCCAGCAGTCCGGACAGGGAGGATAGGAATCAGCCCCAGCATTTT

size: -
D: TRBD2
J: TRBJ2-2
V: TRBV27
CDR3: CASSLGREGRSGELFF
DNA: TGTGCCAGCAGTTTGGGCCGGGAGGGCCGGTCCGGGGAGCTGTTTTTT

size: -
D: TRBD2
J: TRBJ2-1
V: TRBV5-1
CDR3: CASSLARSSGELSDEQFF
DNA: TGCGCCAGCAGCTTGGCCCGGTCTAGCGGGGAGTTAAGCGATGAGCAGTTCTTC

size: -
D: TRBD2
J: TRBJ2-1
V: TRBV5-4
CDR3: CASSRGTSGSNEQFF
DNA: TGTGCCAGCAGCCGAGGGACTAGCGGGAGTAATGAGCAGTTCTTC

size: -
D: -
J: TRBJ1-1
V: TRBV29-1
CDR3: CSVGAQEAFF
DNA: TGCAGCGTTGGGGCCCAAGAAGCTTTCTTT

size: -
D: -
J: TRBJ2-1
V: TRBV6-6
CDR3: CASSPDWTRTYNEQFF
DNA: TGTGCCAGCAGTCCTGACTGGACTCGTACCTACAATGAGCAGTTCTTC

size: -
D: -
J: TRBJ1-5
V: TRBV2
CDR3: CASSGEGDNQPQHF
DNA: TGTGCCAGCAGTGGAGAAGGGGACAATCAGCCCCAGCATTTT